The 32 T cell receptor beta chains below were found in one sample sequenced in a study of T cell repertoires in ileal Crohn's disease. Repertoires were generated with immunoSEQ multiplex PCR, while TCRdb's copy carries only in-frame clones and drops some. This table holds roughly 17,000 clones, 80% to 95% found once. Time point described: inflamed ileum from the surgical specimen. Sequenced: ileal tissue. The receptors here all came from an adult with Crohn's disease.

This sequence joins TRBV9 and TRBJ2-1, with 9 bases matching TRBD1. The V segment lost 3 bases and the J segment 8 bases; nucleotides outside the gene matches: 9. Germline V CDR1 and CDR2: SGDLS, YYNGEE. CDR3 length: 15 amino acids. CDR3: CASSASGTGLHEQFF. The CDR3 nucleotides are TGTGCCAGCAGCGCTTCCGGGACAGGGTTGCATGAGCAGTTCTTC.

The gene calls are TRBV11-3 and TRBJ2-6; no definite D call. V shed 1 base and J shed 2 bases, with 0 bases lying between them. The CDR3 is 13 residues long. Germline V gene data show CDR1 as SGHNT and CDR2 as YENEEA. DNA for the CDR3: TGTGCCAGCAGCTTAGCTGGGGCCAACGTCCTGACTTTC. This encodes CASSLAGANVLTF.

The rearrangement links TRBV2 to TRBJ2-1; D ambiguous. CDR1 is SNHLY, CDR2 FYNNEI, per germline. CDR3 size: 16 residues. Trimming removed 0 bases from V and 9 bases from J, with 18 bases in between. The CDR3 sequence: CASSEAGFSVGSEQFF. The CDR3 region has the DNA TGTGCCAGCAGTGAAGCGGGATTTTCGGTAGGCAGTGAGCAGTTCTTC.

This clone was recorded a few times. The chain recombines TRBV4-1 with TRBJ2-1, with D possibly matching TRBD1 (5 bases). Germline V gives CDR1 MGHRA, CDR2 YSYEKL. The CDR3 contains 13 residues. V shed 1 base and J shed 7 bases, with 8 bases lying between them. The CDR3 bases are TGCGCCAGCAGCCAAGTTCAGGGAAATGAGCAGTTCTTC. Translation gives CASSQVQGNEQFF.

This sequence joins TRBV29-1 and TRBJ1-2, with a possible D match to TRBD1 (6 bases). The germline V gene encodes CDR1 SQVTM and CDR2 ANQGSEA. The CDR3 consists of 16 residues. Trimming cost V 6 bases and J 3 bases, with 23 bases left between them. The CDR3 nucleotides read TGCAGCGTCGAACTCCTCGGGGGCCAAGCCCACTATGGCTACACCTTC. Translating it yields CSVELLGGQAHYGYTF.

The chain recombines TRBV25-1 with TRBJ2-5; no firm D call. V lost 3 bases and J lost 0, with 2 bases in between. CDR3 size: 12 residues. The germline V gene has CDR1 MGHDK and CDR2 SYGVNS. The chain's CDR3 is CASSENQETQYF. The CDR3 DNA is TGTGCCAGCAGTGAGAACCAAGAGACCCAGTACTTC.

V gene TRBV28 combines with J gene TRBJ2-5; D remains ambiguous. The V gene's germline CDR1 is MDHEN and CDR2 SYDVKM. V lost 2 bases to trimming and J lost 5 bases, with 3 bases between them. This CDR3 is built from 11 residues. CDR3 in amino acids: CASSLTETQYF. The CDR3 nucleotides are TGTGCCAGCAGTTTAACGGAGACCCAGTACTTC.

This clone was recorded only once. The rearrangement joins TRBV18 to TRBJ2-1, with D tentatively TRBD2 (6 bases). The V and J ends lost 1 base and 3 bases respectively, with 10 bases between them. CDR1 and CDR2 from the germline V gene are KGHSH and LQKENI. CDR3 length: 15 amino acids. The CDR3 spells CASSPLRGNYNEQFF. CDR3 nucleotide sequence: TGTGCCAGCTCACCACTGCGGGGCAACTACAATGAGCAGTTCTTC.

CDR3 sequence (DNA): TGTGCCAGCAAGGAAAGCGGACTGACAGATACGCAGTATTTT. As protein: CASKESGLTDTQYF. This chain joins TRBV14 and TRBJ2-3, with D possibly matching TRBD2 (5 bases). This CDR3 spans 14 amino acids. CDR1 is SGHDN, CDR2 FVKESK, per germline. Between the trimmed V and J ends, which lost 7 bases and 3 bases, there was a span of 14 bases. Looking up the rest from reference TRBV14 and TRBJ2-3 gives the full variable domain: EAGVTQFPSHSVIEKGQTVTLRCDPISGHDNLYWYRRVMGKEIKFLLHFVKESKQDESGMPNNRFLAERTGGTYSTLKVQPAELEDSGVYFCASKESGLTDTQYFGPGTRLTVL.

The DNA of the CDR3 is TGCGCCAGCAGCTTGACGGGGCCCTACGAGCAGTACTTC. Its translation: CASSLTGPYEQYF. This rearrangement joins TRBV5-1 to TRBJ2-7; D possibly matches TRBD1 or TRBD2 (5 bases each). The CDR3 has 13 residues. V shed 1 base and J shed 2 bases, with 7 bases lying between them. In germline, CDR1 is SGHRS, CDR2 YFSETQ.

V usage is TRBV6-1 and J usage is TRBJ2-6; perhaps TRBD1 as D (5 bases). The V and J ends lost 4 bases and 2 bases respectively, with 12 bases between them. This CDR3 has 16 amino acids. Germline CDR1 and CDR2: MNHNS and SASEGT. The CDR3 loop is CASSGQRRAGANVLTF. In nucleotides, the CDR3 is TGTGCCAGCAGTGGACAGAGACGCGCTGGGGCCAACGTCCTGACTTTC.

This chain joins TRBV11-3 and TRBJ2-3; 12 bases align to TRBD2. The V gene's germline CDR1 is SGHNT and CDR2 YENEEA. The CDR3 has 17 residues. J lost 2 bases, V lost 5 bases, and 8 bases had no gene match. The CDR3 region is CASSLRLAGANTDTQYF. The CDR3 coding sequence is TGTGCCAGCAGCCTCCGACTAGCGGGGGCTAACACAGATACGCAGTATTTT.

The chain combines TRBV5-5 with TRBJ2-7, with unresolved D. V was trimmed by 0 bases and J by 3 bases, leaving 13 bases between them. This CDR3 region has 15 residues. Germline CDR1 reads SGHKS; CDR2 reads YYEKEE (reference sequence). The CDR3 DNA follows: TGTGCCAGCAGCTTGGAGGTGCGCCGAAACTACGAGCAGTACTTC. Translation: CASSLEVRRNYEQYF.

About this clone itself: No conserved phenylalanine or tryptophan is present at the end of the CDR3, so a read error is the likely explanation. Because the CDR3's place on the DNA is in doubt, the DNA is left out and the CDR3 is given as listed by TCRdb. CDR3 sequence: CSARDLTGAQI. The rearrangement joins TRBV20-1 to TRBJ2-7; the DNA was not compared with TRBD1, the D call given in the table. The CDR3 spans 11 residues, counting both ends. Germline lookup yields CDR1 DFQATT and CDR2 SNEGSKA (reference sequence).

The chain carries TRBV27 and TRBJ1-5, with a weak D call TRBD1 (6 bases). Trimming removed 2 bases at V and 9 bases at J, with 14 bases between. Germline values: CDR1 MNHEY, CDR2 SMNVEV (reference sequence). The CDR3 sequence is 14 residues long. CDR3 coding DNA: TGTGCCAGCAGTTTAAATCAGGGGAGGGTGCCCCAGCATTTT. This translates into CASSLNQGRVPQHF.

This CDR3 reads CASSIQGADGYTF. For the CDR3, the DNA is TGTGCCAGCAGTATACAGGGGGCAGATGGCTACACCTTC. The chain links TRBV6-6 to TRBJ1-2, with 9 bases lining up with TRBD1. Trimming cost V 5 bases and J 6 bases; bases outside gene matches: 4. CDR1 MNHNY and CDR2 SVGAGI come from the germline V gene (reference sequence). This CDR3 comprises 13 residues.

This chain connects TRBV28 to TRBJ2-5, with 12 bases that match TRBD2. Germline assignment: CDR1 MDHEN and CDR2 SYDVKM. Trimming cost V 6 bases and J 3 bases; bases outside gene matches: 5. This CDR3 has 15 amino acids. CDR3 in amino acids: CASRPRLAGEETQYF. The CDR3 DNA reads TGTGCCAGCAGGCCCCGACTAGCGGGGGAAGAGACCCAGTACTTC.

This clone has a single count. The rearrangement links TRBV7-8 to TRBJ1-6; TRBD1 might be the D (5 bases). The germline V gene has CDR1 SGHVS and CDR2 FQNEAQ. Trimming took off 10 bases at V and 0 bases at J, with 16 bases between the two ends. This CDR3 contains 16 residues. CDR3 bases: TGTGCCATCACGGGACCCTCAGACTCCTATAATTCACCCCTCCACTTT. It specifies CAITGPSDSYNSPLHF.

Concerning this clone itself: One end of the junction does not line up with germline, which may come from a read error. This chain links TRBV10-1 with TRBJ2-1; D is ambiguous. The CDR3 is made up of 13 amino acids. Germline V lookup: CDR1 WNHNN, CDR2 SYGVQD (reference sequence). CDR3 nucleotides: TGCGCCAGCAGTGAGTCTCCTTTTTCTCAGCTCCTCTTC. This encodes CASSESPFSQLLF.

The chain couples TRBV27 to TRBJ2-2; TRBD1 agrees at 10 bases. Per the germline V gene, CDR1 is MNHEY and CDR2 is SMNVEV (reference sequence). The J segment lost 3 bases and the V segment lost 5 bases, leaving 9 bases of the junction unmatched. The length of the CDR3 is 17 residues. Written as DNA, the CDR3 is TGTGCCAGCAGTGTTCCTCGGGGGACAGGGGACACCGGGGAGCTGTTTTTT. Translating it yields CASSVPRGTGDTGELFF.

This chain connects TRBV5-1 to TRBJ2-7; TRBD1 is a possible D gene (5 bases). The CDR3 runs 12 residues. Germline lookup yields CDR1 SGHRS and CDR2 YFSETQ. V gave up 2 bases and J gave up 3 bases, with 6 bases separating them. CDR3 sequence (DNA): TGCGCCAGCAGCTTTGACAGCTACGAGCAGTACTTC. Protein sequence: CASSFDSYEQYF. The whole variable domain, filled in from reference TRBV5-1 and TRBJ2-7, reads KAGVTQTPRYLIKTRGQQVTLSCSPISGHRSVSWYQQTPGQGLQFLFEYFSETQRNKGNFPGRFSGRQFSNSRSEMNVSTLELGDSALYLCASSFDSYEQYFGPGTRLTVT.

The gene calls are TRBV5-1 and TRBJ1-1, with D possibly TRBD1 on 6 matching bases. The germline V and J ends were trimmed by 2 bases and 3 bases, with 8 bases remaining between them. This CDR3 has 13 residues. Germline CDR1 SGHRS, CDR2 YFSETQ. As DNA, the CDR3 is TGCGCCAGCAGCTTAAACAGGGACACTGAAGCTTTCTTT. Encoded protein: CASSLNRDTEAFF.

The CDR3 region has the DNA TGCGCCAGCAGCTCTACAGGGGTCACGGCAACTAATGAAAAACTGTTTTTT. Translation: CASSSTGVTATNEKLFF. The chain uses TRBV5-1 and TRBJ1-4; 7 bases line up with TRBD1. With V trimmed by 3 bases and J by 0 bases, 8 bases remained unmatched. The CDR3 extends over 17 amino acids. Germline V gene lookup returns CDR1 SGHRS and CDR2 YFSETQ.

DNA of the CDR3: TGTGCCGCCAGAAGACAGGACTCTAACTATGGCTACACCTTC. This gives the protein CAARRQDSNYGYTF. This chain links TRBV7-9 with TRBJ1-2; maybe TRBD1 (6 bases). Per the germline V gene, CDR1 is SEHNR and CDR2 is FQNEAQ (reference sequence). There are 14 residues in the CDR3. Trimming left V 11 bases short and J 0 bases short, with 16 bases between.

V and J are TRBV6-6 and TRBJ1-5; D is uncertain. CDR3 length: 15 residues. The germline V gene encodes CDR1 MNHNY and CDR2 SVGAGI (reference sequence). Trimming pared 5 bases from V and 2 bases from J, leaving 13 bases between. Written as DNA, the CDR3 is TGTGCCAGCAGTGGCAGACATCTCGGCAATCAGCCCCAGCATTTT. Its translation is CASSGRHLGNQPQHF.

The rearrangement uses TRBV6-6 and TRBJ2-7, with D maybe TRBD1 (5 bases). The germline V and J ends were trimmed by 6 bases and 2 bases, with 8 bases remaining between them. The CDR3 sequence is 12 residues long. Germline V gene sequence: CDR1 MNHNY, CDR2 SVGAGI (reference sequence). The CDR3 nucleotides read TGTGCCAGCAGAGACAGAACCTACGAGCAGTACTTC. It is translated as CASRDRTYEQYF.

This sequence joins TRBV4-1 and TRBJ1-2, with TRBD1 identical over 7 bases. CDR1 is MGHRA, CDR2 YSYEKL, per germline. This CDR3 spans 16 amino acids. V shed 0 bases, J shed 6 bases, and the junction held 10 bases outside the gene matches. The CDR3 DNA is TGCGCCAGCAGCCAAGATAATTTCGACAGGGTGCATGGCTACACCTTC. Encoded protein: CASSQDNFDRVHGYTF.

The gene calls are TRBV7-2 and TRBJ2-5; D is perhaps TRBD2 (5 bases). Trimming pared 5 bases from V and 1 base from J, leaving 8 bases between. This CDR3 region has 13 residues. CDR1 and CDR2 from the germline V gene are SGHTA and FQGNSA. The DNA for the CDR3 is TGTGCCAGCAGCCCGCGGGCCCAAGAGACCCAGTACTTC. This codes for CASSPRAQETQYF.

This chain links TRBV28 with TRBJ1-2, with 9 bases that match TRBD1. The CDR3 contains 16 residues. V lost 4 bases, J lost 5 bases, and 11 bases stayed unmatched. The germline V gene has CDR1 MDHEN and CDR2 SYDVKM. The chain's CDR3 is CASSSPDLDRGYGYTF. CDR3 DNA: TGTGCCAGCAGTTCCCCAGACCTCGACAGGGGGTATGGCTACACCTTC.

The V call is TRBV5-6, the J call TRBJ1-3; D remains unclear. Trimming removed 4 bases at V and 0 bases at J, with 14 bases between. The CDR3 has 16 residues. Germline CDR1 and CDR2: SGHDT and YYEEEE. CDR3 bases: TGTGCCAGCAGCCCCGCGAATCCTGGCTCTGGAAACACCATATATTTT. The encoded protein is CASSPANPGSGNTIYF.

V and J are TRBV9 and TRBJ2-7; D may be TRBD1 (5 bases). The V end lost 4 bases, the J end lost 6 bases, and 17 bases lay between the germline ends. The CDR3 is 14 residues long. Germline assignment: CDR1 SGDLS and CDR2 YYNGEE. The CDR3 DNA sequence: TGTGCCAGCAGCTCCCAATCAGTAGGGGCCGAGCAGTACTTC. Translated: CASSSQSVGAEQYF.

J is TRBJ1-6 and V is TRBV19; no clear D gene. Germline-derived CDR1 and CDR2 are LNHDA and SQIVND (reference sequence). V was trimmed by 6 bases and J by 7 bases, leaving 10 bases between them. This CDR3 spans 13 amino acids. In nucleotides, the CDR3 is TGTGCCAGTAGCCCGGTCGGGAATTCACCCCTCCACTTT. This gives the protein CASSPVGNSPLHF.